This is a list of T cell receptor beta chains from one sample in a study of shared clonotypes between healthy human individuals. The repertoire was sequenced with immunoSEQ multiplex PCR; TCRdb's copy has only in-frame clones and lacks some. In the table there are hundreds of thousands of clones, 96% of which are singletons. The sample was naive CD8+ T cells sorted from blood. Receptor source: a woman between 25 and 40 years old in good health. CDR3s include the opening cysteine and the closing phenylalanine or tryptophan. A D gene is named only where the DNA matches it firmly. The size field is filled for only some rows; it gives once, few, many or a size class.

v_gene	j_gene	d_gene	abundance	CDR3aa	CDR3nt
TRBV11-1	TRBJ2-1	TRBD2	NA	CASSYVLGLAGVEQFF	TGTGCCAGCAGCTACGTTCTGGGACTAGCGGGAGTAGAGCAGTTCTTC
TRBV7-8	TRBJ2-1	NA	NA	CASSLALWQGLVNNEQFF	TGTGCCAGCAGCTTAGCCTTATGGCAGGGGTTGGTTAACAATGAGCAGTTCTTC
TRBV10-3	TRBJ2-1	NA	NA	CAISESGGYEQFF	TGTGCCATCAGTGAGTCGGGCGGTTATGAGCAGTTCTTC
TRBV29-1	TRBJ2-1	TRBD1	NA	CSVVAGTGEYYNEQFF	TGCAGCGTTGTGGCCGGGACAGGGGAGTACTACAATGAGCAGTTCTTC
TRBV28	TRBJ1-6	NA	NA	CASSLYIDSPLHF	TGTGCCAGCAGTTTATACATAGATTCACCCCTCCACTTT
TRBV28	TRBJ2-3	TRBD2	NA	CASSLTSGRARTDTQYF	TGTGCCAGCAGTCTGACAAGCGGGAGGGCCAGAACAGATACGCAGTATTTT
TRBV7-8	TRBJ2-1	TRBD2	NA	CASSIRSGRSQFYNEQFF	TGTGCCAGCAGCATCCGTAGCGGGCGTTCCCAATTCTACAATGAGCAGTTCTTC
TRBV28	TRBJ1-5	NA	few	CASSKWGGLNQPQHF	TGTGCCAGCAGTAAATGGGGGGGACTAAATCAGCCCCAGCATTTT
TRBV10-3	TRBJ2-3	NA	NA	CAISAEVVVDTQYF	TGTGCCATCAGTGCTGAGGTTGTTGTAGATACGCAGTATTTT
TRBV7-9	TRBJ2-2	TRBD2	NA	CASSLSVAGGSTGELFF	TGTGCCAGCAGCTTATCCGTGGCGGGAGGAAGCACCGGGGAGCTGTTTTTT
TRBV25-1	TRBJ2-1	NA	NA	CASSVSPAGNNEQFF	TGTGCCAGCAGTGTCTCGCCCGCGGGCAACAATGAGCAGTTCTTC
TRBV27	TRBJ1-1	TRBD1	NA	CASSWAGQQNTEAFF	TGTGCCAGCAGCTGGGCGGGACAGCAGAACACTGAAGCTTTCTTT
TRBV6-1	TRBJ1-2	NA	NA	CASSEANTHPF	TGTGCCAGCAGTGAAGCGAACACACATCCCTTC
TRBV7-8	TRBJ2-3	TRBD2	NA	CASSAPRGLGTDTQYF	TGTGCCAGCAGCGCGCCCCGAGGACTAGGCACAGATACGCAGTATTTT
TRBV9	TRBJ2-5	NA	NA	CASSVEAPGETQYF	TGTGCCAGCAGCGTAGAGGCCCCGGGAGAGACCCAGTACTTC
TRBV4-2	TRBJ2-1	TRBD2	NA	CASSQALAVSSYNEQFF	TGTGCCAGCAGCCAGGCTCTAGCGGTGAGCTCCTACAATGAGCAGTTCTTC
TRBV4-1	TRBJ1-1	NA	NA	CASSNRGPANTEAFF	TGCGCCAGCAGCAACAGAGGACCGGCGAACACTGAAGCTTTCTTT
TRBV2	TRBJ2-7	NA	NA	CASSGSSEKGDEQYF	TGTGCCAGCAGTGGATCTAGCGAAAAGGGTGACGAGCAGTACTTC
TRBV28	TRBJ2-7	NA	NA	CASTFKGDEQYF	TGTGCCAGCACCTTCAAAGGGGACGAGCAGTACTTC
TRBV27	TRBJ1-1	TRBD1	few	CASGQGDGAFF	TGTGCCAGCGGCCAGGGGGATGGAGCTTTCTTT
TRBV7-7	TRBJ2-5	NA	NA	CASSGQGPGETQYF	TGTGCCAGCAGCGGCCAGGGCCCCGGGGAGACCCAGTACTTC
TRBV2	TRBJ2-1	NA	NA	CASSEEPGQPYNEQFF	TGTGCCAGCAGTGAAGAACCCGGACAGCCCTACAATGAGCAGTTCTTC
TRBV10-2	TRBJ2-5	NA	NA	CASSVGNQETQYF	TGCGCCAGCAGTGTAGGCAACCAAGAGACCCAGTACTTC
TRBV10-2	TRBJ2-1	TRBD2	NA	CATKLAGAFYNEQFF	TGCGCCACTAAACTAGCGGGAGCGTTCTACAATGAGCAGTTCTTC
TRBV5-3	TRBJ2-2	NA	NA	CARSLVFAGENTGELFF	TGTGCCAGAAGCTTGGTCTTTGCCGGGGAAAACACCGGGGAGCTGTTTTTT
TRBV10-3	TRBJ2-3	NA	NA	CATTSRKPPDTQYF	TGTGCCACGACTTCGCGGAAACCACCAGATACGCAGTATTTT
TRBV7-2	TRBJ1-2	NA	NA	CASSLTGTNYGYTF	TGTGCCAGCAGCTTGACCGGGACAAACTATGGCTACACCTTC
TRBV2	TRBJ1-4	NA	once	CASSEGGRDEKLFF	TGTGCCAGCAGTGAAGGGGGGCGGGATGAAAAACTGTTTTTT
TRBV7-2	TRBJ2-2	NA	NA	CASSLLGGTGELFF	TGTGCCAGCAGCTTATTGGGCGGCACCGGGGAGCTGTTTTTT
TRBV11-2	TRBJ2-1	NA	NA	CASSFSDEQFF	TGTGCCAGCAGCTTTTCCGATGAGCAGTTCTTC
TRBV5-4	TRBJ2-7	NA	NA	CASSLQGLSTDYEQYF	TGTGCCAGCAGCCTGCAGGGCCTGTCAACAGACTACGAGCAGTACTTC
TRBV27	TRBJ1-4	NA	NA	CASRSVLRQRNEKLFF	TGTGCCAGCAGATCGGTCCTGCGGCAGAGAAATGAAAAACTGTTTTTT
TRBV15	TRBJ1-2	NA	NA	CATSEGTTNYGYTF	TGTGCCACCAGCGAGGGGACAACTAACTATGGCTACACCTTC
TRBV19	TRBJ2-7	TRBD1	NA	CASSPGQGFVYEQYF	TGTGCCAGTAGTCCGGGACAGGGGTTCGTATACGAGCAGTACTTC
TRBV28	TRBJ2-3	TRBD1	NA	CASSPGTELTDTQYF	TGTGCCAGCAGTCCGGGGACAGAATTGACAGATACGCAGTATTTT
TRBV5-4	TRBJ2-4	NA	NA	CASRGWGEAKNIQYF	TGTGCCAGCAGGGGTTGGGGCGAGGCCAAAAACATTCAGTACTTC
TRBV29-1	TRBJ2-7	NA	NA	CSVEGLESEQYF	TGCAGCGTGGAGGGCTTGGAAAGCGAGCAGTACTTC
TRBV4-1	TRBJ2-7	TRBD1	once	CASSPFFSGGYEQYF	TGCGCCAGCAGCCCCTTTTTTTCAGGGGGCTACGAGCAGTACTTC
TRBV29-1	TRBJ2-1	NA	NA	CSVEPGSSYNEQFF	TGCAGCGTTGAGCCGGGTAGCTCCTACAATGAGCAGTTCTTC
TRBV2	TRBJ2-5	NA	NA	CASRGDSQGETQYF	TGTGCCAGCAGGGGTGACAGTCAAGGGGAGACCCAGTACTTC
TRBV19	TRBJ2-7	TRBD1	NA	CASSAGQGVYEQYF	TGTGCCAGTAGCGCCGGACAGGGGGTCTACGAGCAGTACTTC
TRBV4-1	TRBJ1-6	NA	NA	CASSPGTGYNSPLHF	TGCGCCAGCAGCCCCGGGACGGGATATAATTCACCCCTCCACTTT
TRBV5-6	TRBJ2-1	NA	NA	CASSSAPHEQFF	TGTGCCAGCAGCTCGGCACCCCATGAGCAGTTCTTC
TRBV28	TRBJ1-1	NA	NA	CASSLRGIGGEAFF	TGTGCCAGCAGTTTGCGGGGGATCGGGGGTGAAGCTTTCTTT
TRBV28	TRBJ1-2	NA	NA	CASRLHDSYYGYTF	TGTGCCAGCAGGCTCCATGACAGCTACTATGGCTACACCTTC
TRBV6-4	TRBJ2-7	NA	NA	CASSDQPGSVLSEQYF	TGTGCCAGCAGTGACCAACCGGGGAGCGTTCTTTCCGAGCAGTACTTC
TRBV7-9	TRBJ2-1	TRBD2	NA	CASSLGVNLAGDIEQFF	TGTGCCAGCAGCTTAGGAGTTAATCTAGCGGGAGATATTGAGCAGTTCTTC
TRBV13	TRBJ1-2	NA	NA	CASWHRKELNYGYTF	TGTGCCAGCTGGCACAGGAAGGAGTTAAACTATGGCTACACCTTC
TRBV23-1	TRBJ1-5	NA	NA	CASPGARAGRSSCSNQPQHF	TGCGCCAGTCCCGGGGCCAGGGCAGGGCGCTCTAGTTGCAGCAATCAGCCCCAGCATTTT
TRBV25-1	TRBJ2-6	NA	NA	CASSELWQPFSGANVLTF	TGTGCCAGCAGTGAATTGTGGCAGCCGTTCTCTGGGGCCAACGTCCTGACTTTC
TRBV7-9	TRBJ2-1	NA	NA	CAIRGRQNEQFF	TGTGCCATCCGAGGGCGCCAAAATGAGCAGTTCTTC
TRBV10-2	TRBJ1-1	NA	NA	CAIQWGALAFF	TGCGCCATCCAGTGGGGGGCCCTAGCTTTCTTT
TRBV18	TRBJ1-1	NA	few	CASSRGGGRDTEAFF	TGTGCCAGCTCAAGAGGAGGGGGGAGGGACACTGAAGCTTTCTTT
TRBV16	TRBJ1-4	TRBD1	NA	CASSHQDRGGEKLFF	TGTGCCAGCAGCCATCAAGACAGGGGTGGTGAAAAACTGTTTTTT
TRBV27	TRBJ1-2	NA	NA	CASSSDGLSYGYTF	TGTGCCAGCAGTTCGGACGGCTTAAGCTATGGCTACACCTTC
TRBV19	TRBJ2-7	TRBD2	NA	CASSSASGTAEQYF	TGTGCCAGTTCATCGGCTAGCGGGACGGCCGAGCAGTACTTC
TRBV2	TRBJ1-2	NA	NA	CASTSGEGSGYGYTF	TGTGCCAGCACTTCCGGGGAGGGGTCGGGCTATGGCTACACCTTC
TRBV6-4	TRBJ2-7	TRBD1	NA	CASSPDRGFPEQYF	TGTGCCAGCAGCCCGGACAGGGGTTTCCCCGAGCAGTACTTC
TRBV21-1	TRBJ2-4	NA	NA	CASSKAAKRELAKNIQYF	TGTGCCAGCAGCAAAGCGGCGAAGCGCGAACTAGCCAAAAACATTCAGTACTTC